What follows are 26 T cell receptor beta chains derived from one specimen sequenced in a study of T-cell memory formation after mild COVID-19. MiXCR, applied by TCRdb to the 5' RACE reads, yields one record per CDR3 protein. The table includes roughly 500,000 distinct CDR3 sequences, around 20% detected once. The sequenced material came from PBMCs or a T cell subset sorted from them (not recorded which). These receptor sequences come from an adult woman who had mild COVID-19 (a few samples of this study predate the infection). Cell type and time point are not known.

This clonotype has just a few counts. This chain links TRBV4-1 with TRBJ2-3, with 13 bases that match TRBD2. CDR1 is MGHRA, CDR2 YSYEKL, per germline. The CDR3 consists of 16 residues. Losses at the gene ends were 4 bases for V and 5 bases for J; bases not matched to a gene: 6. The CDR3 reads CASSRGLAGPGDTQYF. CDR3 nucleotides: TGCGCCAGCAGCCGGGGACTAGCGGGGCCGGGAGATACGCAGTATTTT.

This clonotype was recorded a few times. The CDR3 region has the DNA TGTGCCTGGAGTTTGGGACCCTATGGCTACACCTTC. Translation: CAWSLGPYGYTF. The genes are TRBV30 and TRBJ1-2; a weak D match, TRBD1 (5 bases). V was shortened by 2 bases and J by 4 bases, with 8 bases between the two germline ends. CDR3 length equals 12 residues. Germline V lookup: CDR1 GTSNPN, CDR2 SVGIG (reference sequence).

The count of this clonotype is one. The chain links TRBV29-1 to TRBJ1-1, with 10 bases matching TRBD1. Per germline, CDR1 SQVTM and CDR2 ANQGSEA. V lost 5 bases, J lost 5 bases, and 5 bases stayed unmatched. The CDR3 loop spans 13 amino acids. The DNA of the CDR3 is TGCAGCGTTCAGGACAGGGGGTATACTGAAGCTTTCTTT. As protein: CSVQDRGYTEAFF.

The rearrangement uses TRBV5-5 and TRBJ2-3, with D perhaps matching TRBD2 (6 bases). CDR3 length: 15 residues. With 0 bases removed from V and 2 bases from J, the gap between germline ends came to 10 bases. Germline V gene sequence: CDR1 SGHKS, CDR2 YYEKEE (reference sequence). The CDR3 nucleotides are TGTGCCAGCAGCTTGGTCGGGGGAAACACAGATACGCAGTATTTT. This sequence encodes CASSLVGGNTDTQYF.

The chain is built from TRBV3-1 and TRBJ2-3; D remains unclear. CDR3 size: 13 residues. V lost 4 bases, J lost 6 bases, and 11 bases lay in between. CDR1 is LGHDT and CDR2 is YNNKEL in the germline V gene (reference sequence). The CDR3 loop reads CASSRSLSDTQYF. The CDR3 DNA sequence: TGTGCCAGCAGCCGAAGCTTGTCCGATACGCAGTATTTT.

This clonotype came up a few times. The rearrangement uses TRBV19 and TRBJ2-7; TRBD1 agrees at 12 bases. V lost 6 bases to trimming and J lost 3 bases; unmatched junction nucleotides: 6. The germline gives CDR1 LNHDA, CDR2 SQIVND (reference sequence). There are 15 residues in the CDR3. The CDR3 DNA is TGTGCCAGTAGCCAAGGGACAGGGGGCTACTACGAGCAGTACTTC. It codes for CASSQGTGGYYEQYF.

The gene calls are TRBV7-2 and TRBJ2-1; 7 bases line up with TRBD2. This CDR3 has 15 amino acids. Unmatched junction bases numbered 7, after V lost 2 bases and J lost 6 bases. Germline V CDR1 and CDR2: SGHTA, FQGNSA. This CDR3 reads CASSLQGLGSNEQFF. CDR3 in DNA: TGTGCCAGCAGCTTACAAGGACTAGGCTCCAATGAGCAGTTCTTC.

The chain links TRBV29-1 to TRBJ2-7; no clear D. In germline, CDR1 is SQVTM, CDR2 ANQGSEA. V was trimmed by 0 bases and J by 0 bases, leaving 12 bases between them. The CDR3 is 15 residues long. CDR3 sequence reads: CSVEDPGGGSYEQYF. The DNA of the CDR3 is TGCAGCGTTGAAGATCCTGGCGGTGGCTCCTACGAGCAGTACTTC.

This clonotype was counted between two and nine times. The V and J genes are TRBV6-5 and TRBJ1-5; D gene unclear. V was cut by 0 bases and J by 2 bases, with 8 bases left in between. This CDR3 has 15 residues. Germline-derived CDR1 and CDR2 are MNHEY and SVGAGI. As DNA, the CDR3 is TGTGCCAGCAGTTACTCGAACGCGGGCAATCAGCCCCAGCATTTT. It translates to CASSYSNAGNQPQHF.

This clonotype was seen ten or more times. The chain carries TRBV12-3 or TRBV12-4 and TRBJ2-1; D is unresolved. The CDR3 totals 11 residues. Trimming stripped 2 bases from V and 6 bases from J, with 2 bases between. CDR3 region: CASSLLNEQFF. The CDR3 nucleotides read TGTGCCAGCAGTTTACTCAATGAGCAGTTCTTC.

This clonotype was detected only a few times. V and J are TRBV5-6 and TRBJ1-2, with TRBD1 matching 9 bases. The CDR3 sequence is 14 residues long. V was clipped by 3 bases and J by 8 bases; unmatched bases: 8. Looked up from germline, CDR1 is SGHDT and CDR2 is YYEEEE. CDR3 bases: TGTGCCAGCAGCTGGGGACAGGGAGGATACGGCTACACCTTC. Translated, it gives CASSWGQGGYGYTF.

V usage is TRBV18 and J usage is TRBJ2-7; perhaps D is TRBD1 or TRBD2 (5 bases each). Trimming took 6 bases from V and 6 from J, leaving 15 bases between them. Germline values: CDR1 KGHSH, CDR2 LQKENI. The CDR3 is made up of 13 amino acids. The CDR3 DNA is TGTGCCAGCTCTCCTTCTGGGGGTTCCGAGCAGTACTTC. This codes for CASSPSGGSEQYF.

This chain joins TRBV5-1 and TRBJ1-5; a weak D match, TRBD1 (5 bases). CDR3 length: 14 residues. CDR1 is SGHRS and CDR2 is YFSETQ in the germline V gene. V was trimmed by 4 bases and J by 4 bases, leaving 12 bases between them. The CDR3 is CASSVDSRNQPQHF. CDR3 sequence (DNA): TGCGCCAGCAGCGTCGACAGCAGGAATCAGCCCCAGCATTTT.

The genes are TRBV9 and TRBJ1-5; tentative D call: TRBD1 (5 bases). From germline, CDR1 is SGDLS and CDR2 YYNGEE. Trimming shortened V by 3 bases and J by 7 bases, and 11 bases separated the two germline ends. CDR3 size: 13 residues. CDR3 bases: TGTGCCAGCAGCGAAGACGGGGGACAGCCCCAGCATTTT. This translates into CASSEDGGQPQHF.

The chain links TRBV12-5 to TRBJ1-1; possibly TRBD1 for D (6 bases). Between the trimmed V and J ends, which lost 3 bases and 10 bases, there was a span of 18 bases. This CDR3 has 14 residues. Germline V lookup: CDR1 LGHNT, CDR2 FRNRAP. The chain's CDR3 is CASGFGGGGRRAFF. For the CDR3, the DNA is TGTGCTAGTGGTTTTGGGGGGGGCGGGCGGAGAGCTTTCTTT.

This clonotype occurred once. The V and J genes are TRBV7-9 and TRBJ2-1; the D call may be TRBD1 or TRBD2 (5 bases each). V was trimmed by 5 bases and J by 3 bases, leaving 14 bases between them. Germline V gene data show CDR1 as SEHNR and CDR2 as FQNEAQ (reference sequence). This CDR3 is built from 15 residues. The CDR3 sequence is CASSPSRGRYNEQFF. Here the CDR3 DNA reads TGTGCCAGCAGCCCAAGTCGGGGCCGCTACAATGAGCAGTTCTTC.

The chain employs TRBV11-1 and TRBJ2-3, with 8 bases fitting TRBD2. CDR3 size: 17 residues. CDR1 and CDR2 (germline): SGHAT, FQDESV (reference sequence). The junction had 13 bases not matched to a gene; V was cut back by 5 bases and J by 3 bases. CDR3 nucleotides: TGTGCCAGCAGCCGCGCGAAGCGGGAGCCCACGACAGATACGCAGTATTTT. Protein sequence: CASSRAKREPTTDTQYF.

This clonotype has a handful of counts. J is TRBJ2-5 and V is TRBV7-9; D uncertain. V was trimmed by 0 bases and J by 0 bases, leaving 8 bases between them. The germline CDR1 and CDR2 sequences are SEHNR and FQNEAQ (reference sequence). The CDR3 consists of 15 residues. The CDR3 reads CASSLANAYQETQYF. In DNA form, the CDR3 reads TGTGCCAGCAGCTTAGCGAACGCGTACCAAGAGACCCAGTACTTC.

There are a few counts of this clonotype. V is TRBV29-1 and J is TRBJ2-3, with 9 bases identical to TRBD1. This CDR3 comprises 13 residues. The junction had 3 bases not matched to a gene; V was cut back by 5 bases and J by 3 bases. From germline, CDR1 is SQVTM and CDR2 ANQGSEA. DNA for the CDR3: TGCAGCGTTTGGACAGGGGCGACAGATACGCAGTATTTT. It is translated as CSVWTGATDTQYF.

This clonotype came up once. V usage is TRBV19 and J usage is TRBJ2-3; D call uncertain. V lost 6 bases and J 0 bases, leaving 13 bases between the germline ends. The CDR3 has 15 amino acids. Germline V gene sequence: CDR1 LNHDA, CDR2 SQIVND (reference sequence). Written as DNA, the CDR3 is TGTGCCAGTAGATCTCCGGGCCTGAGCACAGATACGCAGTATTTT. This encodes CASRSPGLSTDTQYF.

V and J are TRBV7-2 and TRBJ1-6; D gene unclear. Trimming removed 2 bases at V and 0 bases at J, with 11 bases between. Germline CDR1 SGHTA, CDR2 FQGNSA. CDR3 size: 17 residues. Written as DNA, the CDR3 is TGTGCCAGCAGCTTACGACCCGATGGCTCCTATAATTCACCCCTCCACTTT. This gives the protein CASSLRPDGSYNSPLHF.

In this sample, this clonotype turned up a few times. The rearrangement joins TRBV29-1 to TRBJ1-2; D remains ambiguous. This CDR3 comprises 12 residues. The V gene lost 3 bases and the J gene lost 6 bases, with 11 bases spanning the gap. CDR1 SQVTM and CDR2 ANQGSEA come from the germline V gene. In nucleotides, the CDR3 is TGCAGCGTTGAGAGTGCAGAGGATGGCTACACCTTC. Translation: CSVESAEDGYTF.

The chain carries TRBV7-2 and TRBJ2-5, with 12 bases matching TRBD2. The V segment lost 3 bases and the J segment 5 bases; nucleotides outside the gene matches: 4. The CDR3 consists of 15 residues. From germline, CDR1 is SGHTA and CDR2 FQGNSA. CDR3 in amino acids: CASSFGLAGRETQYF. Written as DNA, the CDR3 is TGTGCCAGCAGCTTCGGACTAGCGGGGCGGGAGACCCAGTACTTC.

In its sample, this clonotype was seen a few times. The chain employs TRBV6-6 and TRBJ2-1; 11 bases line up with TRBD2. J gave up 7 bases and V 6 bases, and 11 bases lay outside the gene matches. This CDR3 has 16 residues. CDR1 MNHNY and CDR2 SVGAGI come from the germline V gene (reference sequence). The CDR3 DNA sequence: TGTGCCAGCAGCTCCTTAGCGGGGGGGCTATGTAATGAGCAGTTCTTC. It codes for CASSSLAGGLCNEQFF.

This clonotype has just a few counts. The DNA for the CDR3 is TGTGCCAGCAGTCCCGCGCTGGCGAACACTGAAGCTTTCTTT. It specifies CASSPALANTEAFF. The chain is built from TRBV3-1 and TRBJ1-1; D not resolved. Germline CDR1 reads LGHDT; CDR2 reads YNNKEL (reference sequence). Trimming took 6 bases from V and 1 from J, leaving 12 bases between them. The CDR3 spans 14 residues.

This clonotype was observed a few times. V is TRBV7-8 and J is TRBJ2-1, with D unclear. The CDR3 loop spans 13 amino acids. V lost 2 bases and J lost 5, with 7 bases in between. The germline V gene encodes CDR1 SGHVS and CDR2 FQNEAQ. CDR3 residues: CASSLRTNNEQFF. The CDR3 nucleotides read TGTGCCAGCAGCTTAAGAACCAACAATGAGCAGTTCTTC.